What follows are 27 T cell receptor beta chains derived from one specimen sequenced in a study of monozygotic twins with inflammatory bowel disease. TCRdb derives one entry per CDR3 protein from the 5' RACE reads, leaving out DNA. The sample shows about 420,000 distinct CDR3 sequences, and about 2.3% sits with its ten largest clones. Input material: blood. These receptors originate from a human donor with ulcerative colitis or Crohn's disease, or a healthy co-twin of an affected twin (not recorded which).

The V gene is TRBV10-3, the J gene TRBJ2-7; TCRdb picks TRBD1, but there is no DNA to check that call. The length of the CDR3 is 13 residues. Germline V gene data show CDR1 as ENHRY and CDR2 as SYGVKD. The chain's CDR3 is CAISWEQGYEQYF.

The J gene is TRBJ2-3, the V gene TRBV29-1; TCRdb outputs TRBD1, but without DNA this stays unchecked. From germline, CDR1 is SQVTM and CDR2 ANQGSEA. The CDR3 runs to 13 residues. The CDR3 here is CSVEPGSTDTQYF.

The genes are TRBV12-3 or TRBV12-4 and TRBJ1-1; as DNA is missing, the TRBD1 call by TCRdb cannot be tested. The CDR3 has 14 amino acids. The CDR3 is CASSTLGADTEAFF.

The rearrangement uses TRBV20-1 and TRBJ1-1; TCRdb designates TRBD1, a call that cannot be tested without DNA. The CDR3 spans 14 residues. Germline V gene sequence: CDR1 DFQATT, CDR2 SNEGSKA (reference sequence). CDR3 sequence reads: CSARIAGMNTEAFF.

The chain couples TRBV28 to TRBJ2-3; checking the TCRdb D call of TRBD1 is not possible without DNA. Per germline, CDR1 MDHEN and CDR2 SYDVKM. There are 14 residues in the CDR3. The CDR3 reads CASWYGGSTDTQYF.

CDR3 sequence: CASSKSGSHQPQHF. The V gene is TRBV21-1, the J gene TRBJ1-5. TRBV21-1 is a listed pseudogene. The CDR3 is 14 amino acids.

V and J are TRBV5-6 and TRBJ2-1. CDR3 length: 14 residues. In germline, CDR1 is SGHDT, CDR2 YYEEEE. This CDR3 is CASSLSYSYNEQFF.

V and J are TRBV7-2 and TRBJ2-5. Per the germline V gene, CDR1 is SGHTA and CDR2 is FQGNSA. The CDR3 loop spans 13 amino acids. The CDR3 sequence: CASSLDPEETQYF.

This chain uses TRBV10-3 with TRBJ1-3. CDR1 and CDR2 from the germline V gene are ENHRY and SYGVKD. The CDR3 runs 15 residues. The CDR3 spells CAISPLSGSGNTIYF.

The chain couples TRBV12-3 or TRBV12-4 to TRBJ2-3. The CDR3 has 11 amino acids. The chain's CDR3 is CASSRTATQYF.

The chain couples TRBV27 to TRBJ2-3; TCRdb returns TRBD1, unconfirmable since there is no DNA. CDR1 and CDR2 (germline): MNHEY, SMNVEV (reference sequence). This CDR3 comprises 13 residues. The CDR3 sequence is CASSYGAVLTQYF.

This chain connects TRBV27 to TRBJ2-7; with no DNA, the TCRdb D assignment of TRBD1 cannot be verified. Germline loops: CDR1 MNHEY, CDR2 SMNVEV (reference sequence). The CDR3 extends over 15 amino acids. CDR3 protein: CASSLSTQGTYEQYF.

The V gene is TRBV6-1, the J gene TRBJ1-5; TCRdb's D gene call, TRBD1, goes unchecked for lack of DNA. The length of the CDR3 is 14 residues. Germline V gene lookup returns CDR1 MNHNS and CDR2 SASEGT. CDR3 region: CATNGQTSNQPQHF.

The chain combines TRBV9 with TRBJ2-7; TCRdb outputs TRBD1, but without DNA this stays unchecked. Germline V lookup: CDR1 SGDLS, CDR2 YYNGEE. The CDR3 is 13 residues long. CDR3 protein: CASSFTGGIEQYF. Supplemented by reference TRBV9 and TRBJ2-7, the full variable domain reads DSGVTQTPKHLITATGQRVTLRCSPRSGDLSVYWYQQSLDQGLQFLIQYYNGEERAKGNILERFSAQQFPDLHSELNLSSLELGDSALYFCASSFTGGIEQYFGPGTRLTVT.

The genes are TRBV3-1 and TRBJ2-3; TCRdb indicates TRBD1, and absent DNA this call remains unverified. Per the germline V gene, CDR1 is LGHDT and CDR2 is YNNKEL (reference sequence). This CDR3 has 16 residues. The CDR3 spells CASSQVMTVGTDTQYF.

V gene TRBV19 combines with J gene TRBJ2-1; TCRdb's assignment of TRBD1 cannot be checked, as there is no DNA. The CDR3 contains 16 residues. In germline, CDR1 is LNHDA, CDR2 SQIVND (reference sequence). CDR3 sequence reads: CASSIGGGVSYNEQFF.

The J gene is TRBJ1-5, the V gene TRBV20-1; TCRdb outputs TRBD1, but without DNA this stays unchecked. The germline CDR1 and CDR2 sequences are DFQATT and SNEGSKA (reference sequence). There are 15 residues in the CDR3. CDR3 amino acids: CSASTRTGGNQPQHF.

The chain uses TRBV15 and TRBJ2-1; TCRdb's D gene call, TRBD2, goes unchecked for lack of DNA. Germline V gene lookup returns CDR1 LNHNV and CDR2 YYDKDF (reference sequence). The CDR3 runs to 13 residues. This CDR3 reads CATSVEGWNEQFF.

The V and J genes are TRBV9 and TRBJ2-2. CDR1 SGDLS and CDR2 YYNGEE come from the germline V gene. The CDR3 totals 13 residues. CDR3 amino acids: CASSVRDTGELFF.

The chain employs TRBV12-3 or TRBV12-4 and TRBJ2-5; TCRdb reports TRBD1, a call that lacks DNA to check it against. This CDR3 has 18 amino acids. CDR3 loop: CASSLIGQGFVVGETQYF.

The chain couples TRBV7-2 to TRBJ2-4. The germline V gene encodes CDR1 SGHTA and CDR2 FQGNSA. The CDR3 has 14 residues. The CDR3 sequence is CASSLAQRVDIQYF.

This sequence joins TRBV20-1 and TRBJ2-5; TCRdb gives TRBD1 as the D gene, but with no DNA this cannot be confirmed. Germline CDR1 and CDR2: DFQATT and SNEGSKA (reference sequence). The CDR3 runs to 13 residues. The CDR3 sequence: CSAQGQFQETQYF.

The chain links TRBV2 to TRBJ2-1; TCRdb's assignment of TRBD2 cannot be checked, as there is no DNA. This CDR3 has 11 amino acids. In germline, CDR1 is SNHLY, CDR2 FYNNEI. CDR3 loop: CASRTEGEQFF.

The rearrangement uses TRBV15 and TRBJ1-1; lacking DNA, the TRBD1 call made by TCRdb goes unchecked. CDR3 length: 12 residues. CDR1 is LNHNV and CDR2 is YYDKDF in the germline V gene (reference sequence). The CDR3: CATTTVWGEAFF. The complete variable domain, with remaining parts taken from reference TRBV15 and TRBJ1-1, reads DAMVIQNPRYQVTQFGKPVTLSCSQTLNHNVMYWYQQKSSQAPKLLFHYYDKDFNNEADTPDNFQSRRPNTSFCFLDIRSPGLGDTAMYLCATTTVWGEAFFGQGTRLTVV.

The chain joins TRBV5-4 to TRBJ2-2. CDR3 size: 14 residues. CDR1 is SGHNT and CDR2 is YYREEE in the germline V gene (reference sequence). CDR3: CASSLVGFTGELFF.

The CDR3 sequence is CASRGTGLTEAFF. The V and J genes are TRBV12-3 or TRBV12-4 and TRBJ1-1; TCRdb names TRBD1, which stays unverified in the absence of DNA. This CDR3 is 13 amino acids long.

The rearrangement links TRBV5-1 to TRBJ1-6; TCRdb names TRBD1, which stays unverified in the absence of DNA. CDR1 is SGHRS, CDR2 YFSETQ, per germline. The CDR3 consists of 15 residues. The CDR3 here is CASSLTGDYNSPLHF.